These 3 T cell receptor beta chains came from one sample sequenced in a study of spatial heterogeneity in lung cancer. MiXCR, run by TCRdb on the 5' RACE reads, gives a single entry per CDR3 protein. Here the sample spans 15,000 or so distinct CDR3 sequences, 7.5% to 8.5% being singletons. Sample time point: sample taken at primary tumor resection. Sequencing was performed on whole RNA extracted from tumor and nontumor lung tissue, or from frozen PBMC, and the material was left unsorted. The sequencing used PBMCs, collected at surgery. These receptors all come from a female donor with early-stage non-small cell lung cancer.

The rearrangement uses TRBV20-1 and TRBJ1-4; a possible D gene is TRBD1 (6 bases). The V and J ends lost 0 bases and 0 bases respectively, with 11 bases between them. This CDR3 is built from 16 residues. CDR1 DFQATT and CDR2 SNEGSKA come from the germline V gene (reference sequence). The CDR3 here is CSARDRTESTNEKLFF. The CDR3 bases are TGCAGTGCTAGAGATCGGACAGAATCAACTAATGAAAAACTGTTTTTT.

This clonotype was detected ten times or more. The rearrangement joins TRBV24-1 to TRBJ2-3, with TRBD2 matching over 11 bases. The V segment lost 1 base and the J segment 2 bases; nucleotides outside the gene matches: 7. Germline V gene sequence: CDR1 KGHDR, CDR2 SFDVKD. This CDR3 spans 18 amino acids. CDR3 amino acids: CATSDFGASGGTTDTQYF. In nucleotides, the CDR3 is TGTGCCACCAGTGATTTCGGGGCTAGCGGGGGGACCACAGATACGCAGTATTTT.

The table lists this clonotype with many counts. The rearrangement links TRBV5-1 to TRBJ1-1; no definite D call. Germline V gene sequence: CDR1 SGHRS, CDR2 YFSETQ. V dropped 0 bases and J dropped 1 base, with 10 bases sitting between them. This CDR3 is built from 15 residues. The CDR3 bases are TGCGCCAGCAGCTTGGCTACGGGTTGGAACACTGAAGCTTTCTTT. Amino acid sequence: CASSLATGWNTEAFF.